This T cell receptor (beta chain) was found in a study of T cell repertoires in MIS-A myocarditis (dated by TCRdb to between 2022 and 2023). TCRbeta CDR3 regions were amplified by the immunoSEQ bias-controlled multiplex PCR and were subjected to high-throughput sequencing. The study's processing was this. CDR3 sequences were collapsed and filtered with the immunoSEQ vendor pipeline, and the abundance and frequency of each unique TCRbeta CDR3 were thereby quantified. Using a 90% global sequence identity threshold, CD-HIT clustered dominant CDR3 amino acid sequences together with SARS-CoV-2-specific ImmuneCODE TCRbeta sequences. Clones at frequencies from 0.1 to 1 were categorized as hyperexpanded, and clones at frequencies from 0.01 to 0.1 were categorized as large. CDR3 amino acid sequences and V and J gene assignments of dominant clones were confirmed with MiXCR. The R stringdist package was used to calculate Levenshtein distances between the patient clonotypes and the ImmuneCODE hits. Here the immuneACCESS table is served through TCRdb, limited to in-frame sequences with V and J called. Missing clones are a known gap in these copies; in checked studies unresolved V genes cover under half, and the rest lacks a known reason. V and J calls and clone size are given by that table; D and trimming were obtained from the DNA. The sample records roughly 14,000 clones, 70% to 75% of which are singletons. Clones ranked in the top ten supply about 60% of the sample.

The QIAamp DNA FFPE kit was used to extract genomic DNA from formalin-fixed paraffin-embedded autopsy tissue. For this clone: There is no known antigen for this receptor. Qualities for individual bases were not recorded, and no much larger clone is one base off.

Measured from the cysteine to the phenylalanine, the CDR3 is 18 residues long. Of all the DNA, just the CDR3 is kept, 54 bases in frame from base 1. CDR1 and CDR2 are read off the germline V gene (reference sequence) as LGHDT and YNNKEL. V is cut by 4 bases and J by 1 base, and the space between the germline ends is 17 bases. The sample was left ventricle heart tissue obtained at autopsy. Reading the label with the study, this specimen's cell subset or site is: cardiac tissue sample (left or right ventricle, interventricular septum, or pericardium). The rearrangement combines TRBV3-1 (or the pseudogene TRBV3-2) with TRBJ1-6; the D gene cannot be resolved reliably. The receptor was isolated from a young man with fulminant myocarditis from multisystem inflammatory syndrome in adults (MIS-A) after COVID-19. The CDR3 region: CASSPDGPMGSYNSPLHF. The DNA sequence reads TGTGCCAGCAGCCCTGATGGACCTATGGGGTCCTATAATTCACCCCTCCACTTT.